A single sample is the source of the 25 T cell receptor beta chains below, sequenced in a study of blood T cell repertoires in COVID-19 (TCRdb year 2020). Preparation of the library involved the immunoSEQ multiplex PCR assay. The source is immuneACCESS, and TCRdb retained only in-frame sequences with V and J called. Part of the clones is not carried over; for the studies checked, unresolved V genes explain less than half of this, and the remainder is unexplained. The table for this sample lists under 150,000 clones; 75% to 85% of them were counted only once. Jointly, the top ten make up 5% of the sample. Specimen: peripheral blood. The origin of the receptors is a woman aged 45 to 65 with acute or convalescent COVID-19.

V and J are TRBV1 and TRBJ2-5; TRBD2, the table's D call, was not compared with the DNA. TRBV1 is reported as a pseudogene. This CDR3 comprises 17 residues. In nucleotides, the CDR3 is TGCACCAGCAGCCAAGAGCTTAGCGGGGAGGGTAAGTCGACCCAGTACTTC. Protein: CTSSQELSGEGKSTQYF.

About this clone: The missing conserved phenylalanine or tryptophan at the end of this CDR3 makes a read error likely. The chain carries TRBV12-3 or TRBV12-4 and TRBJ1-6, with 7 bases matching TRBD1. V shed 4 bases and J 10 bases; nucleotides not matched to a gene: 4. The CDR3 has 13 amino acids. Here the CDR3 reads CASSYRGGSPLHL. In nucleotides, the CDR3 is TGTGCCAGCAGTTACAGGGGAGGATCACCCCTCCACCTT.

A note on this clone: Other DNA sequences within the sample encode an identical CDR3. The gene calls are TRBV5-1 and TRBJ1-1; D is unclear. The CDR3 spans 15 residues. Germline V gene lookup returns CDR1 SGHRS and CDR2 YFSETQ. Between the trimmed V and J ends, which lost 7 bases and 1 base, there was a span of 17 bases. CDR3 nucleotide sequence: TGCGCCAGCGGGCCCCGGGAGGGTGGGAACACTGAAGCTTTCTTT. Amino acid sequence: CASGPREGGNTEAFF.

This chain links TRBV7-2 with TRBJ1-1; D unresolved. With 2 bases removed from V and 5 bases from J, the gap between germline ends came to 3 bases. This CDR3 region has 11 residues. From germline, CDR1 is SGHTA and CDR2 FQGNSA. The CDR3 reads CASSLLTEAFF. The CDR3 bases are TGTGCCAGCAGCTTACTTACTGAAGCTTTCTTT.

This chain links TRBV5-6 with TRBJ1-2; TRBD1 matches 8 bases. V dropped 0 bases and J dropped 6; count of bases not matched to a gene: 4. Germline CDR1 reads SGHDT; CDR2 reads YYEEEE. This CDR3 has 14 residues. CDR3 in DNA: TGTGCCAGCAGCTTGGTTCCAGGGGGCCATGGCTACACCTTC. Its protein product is CASSLVPGGHGYTF.

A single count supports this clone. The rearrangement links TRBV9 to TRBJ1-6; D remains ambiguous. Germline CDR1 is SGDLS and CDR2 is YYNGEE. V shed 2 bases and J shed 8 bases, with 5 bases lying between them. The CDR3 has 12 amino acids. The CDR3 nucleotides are TGTGCCAGCAGCGTGAGGGATTCACCCCTCCACTTT. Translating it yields CASSVRDSPLHF.

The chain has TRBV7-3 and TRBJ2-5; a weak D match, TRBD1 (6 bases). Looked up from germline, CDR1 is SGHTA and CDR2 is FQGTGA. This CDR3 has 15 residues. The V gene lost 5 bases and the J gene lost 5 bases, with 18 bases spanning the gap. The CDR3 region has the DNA TGTGCCAGCAGCCTTTGGGCCACCACAGGGGAGACCCAGTACTTC. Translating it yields CASSLWATTGETQYF.

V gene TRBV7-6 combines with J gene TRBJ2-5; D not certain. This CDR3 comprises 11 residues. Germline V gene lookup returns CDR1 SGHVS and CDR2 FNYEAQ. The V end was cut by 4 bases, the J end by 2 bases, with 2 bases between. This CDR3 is CASSSQETQYF. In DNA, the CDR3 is TGTGCCAGCAGCTCTCAAGAGACCCAGTACTTC.

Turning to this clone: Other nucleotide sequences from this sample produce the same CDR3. Written as DNA, the CDR3 is TGTGCCAGCAGCTTTGGGGGGGGGACTGAAGCTTTCTTT. Its translation: CASSFGGGTEAFF. V is TRBV5-4 and J is TRBJ1-1, with D perhaps TRBD1 (5 bases). Germline values: CDR1 SGHNT, CDR2 YYREEE (reference sequence). V lost 2 bases to trimming and J lost 5 bases, with 10 bases between them. CDR3 length: 13 residues.

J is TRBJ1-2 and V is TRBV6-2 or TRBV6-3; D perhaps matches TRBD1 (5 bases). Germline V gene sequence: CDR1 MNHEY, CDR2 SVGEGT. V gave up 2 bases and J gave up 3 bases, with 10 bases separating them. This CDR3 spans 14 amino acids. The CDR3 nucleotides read TGTGCCAGCAGTTACACGGCAGGGCACTATGGCTACACCTTC. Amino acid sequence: CASSYTAGHYGYTF.

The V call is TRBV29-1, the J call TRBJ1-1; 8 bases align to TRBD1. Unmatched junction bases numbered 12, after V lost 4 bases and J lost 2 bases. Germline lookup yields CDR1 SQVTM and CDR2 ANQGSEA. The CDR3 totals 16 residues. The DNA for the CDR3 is TGCAGCGTTGGAAGGGGTGGCGGGACAGGAAACACTGAAGCTTTCTTT. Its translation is CSVGRGGGTGNTEAFF.

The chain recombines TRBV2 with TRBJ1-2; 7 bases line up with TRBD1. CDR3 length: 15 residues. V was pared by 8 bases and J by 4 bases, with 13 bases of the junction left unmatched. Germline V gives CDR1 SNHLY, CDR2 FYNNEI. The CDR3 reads CASGTLRQGGYGYTF. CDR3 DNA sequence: TGTGCCAGCGGAACATTAAGACAGGGCGGCTATGGCTACACCTTC. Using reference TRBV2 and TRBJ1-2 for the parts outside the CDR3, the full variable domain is EPEVTQTPSHQVTQMGQEVILRCVPISNHLYFYWYRQILGQKVEFLVSFYNNEISEKSEIFDDQFSVERPDGSNFTLKIRSTKLEDSAMYFCASGTLRQGGYGYTFGSGTRLTVV.

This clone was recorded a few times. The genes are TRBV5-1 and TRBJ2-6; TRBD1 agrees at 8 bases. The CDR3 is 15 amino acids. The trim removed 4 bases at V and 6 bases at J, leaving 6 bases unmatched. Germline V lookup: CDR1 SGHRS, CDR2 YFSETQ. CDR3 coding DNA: TGCGCCAGCAGCAATGGACAGGGCGAGGCCAACGTCCTGACTTTC. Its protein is CASSNGQGEANVLTF. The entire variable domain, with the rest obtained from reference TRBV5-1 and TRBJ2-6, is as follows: KAGVTQTPRYLIKTRGQQVTLSCSPISGHRSVSWYQQTPGQGLQFLFEYFSETQRNKGNFPGRFSGRQFSNSRSEMNVSTLELGDSALYLCASSNGQGEANVLTFGAGSRLTVL.

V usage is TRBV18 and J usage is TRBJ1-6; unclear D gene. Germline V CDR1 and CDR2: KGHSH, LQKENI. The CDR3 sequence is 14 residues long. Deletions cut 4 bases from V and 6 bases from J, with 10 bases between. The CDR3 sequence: CASSRDGFNSPLHF. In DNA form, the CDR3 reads TGTGCCAGCTCACGAGACGGGTTTAATTCACCCCTCCACTTT.

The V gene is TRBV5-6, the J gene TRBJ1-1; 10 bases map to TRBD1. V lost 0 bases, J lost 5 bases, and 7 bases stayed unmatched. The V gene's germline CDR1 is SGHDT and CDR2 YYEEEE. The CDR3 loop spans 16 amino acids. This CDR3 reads CASSLAGGQGRTEAFF. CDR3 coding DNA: TGTGCCAGCAGCTTGGCAGGGGGACAGGGGAGAACTGAAGCTTTCTTT.

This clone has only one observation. CDR3 in amino acids: CASSQDSRAIPGGGNTIYF. The DNA for the CDR3 is TGCGCCAGCAGCCAAGATTCCCGGGCCATCCCGGGAGGAGGAAACACCATATATTTT. The chain has TRBV4-1 and TRBJ1-3; no clear D gene. V lost 0 bases to trimming and J lost 4 bases, with 22 bases between them. The CDR3 has 19 residues. Looked up from germline, CDR1 is MGHRA and CDR2 is YSYEKL.

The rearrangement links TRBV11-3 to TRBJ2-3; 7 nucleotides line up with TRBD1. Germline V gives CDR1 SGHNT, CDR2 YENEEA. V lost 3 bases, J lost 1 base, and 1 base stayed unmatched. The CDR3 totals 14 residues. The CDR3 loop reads CASSFDRGTDTQYF. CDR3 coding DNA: TGTGCCAGCAGCTTCGACAGGGGCACAGATACGCAGTATTTT.

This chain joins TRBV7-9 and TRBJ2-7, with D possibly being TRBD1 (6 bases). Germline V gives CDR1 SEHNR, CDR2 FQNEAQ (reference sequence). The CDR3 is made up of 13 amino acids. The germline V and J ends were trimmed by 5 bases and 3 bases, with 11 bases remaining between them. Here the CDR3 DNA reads TGTGCCAGCAGCCCGGGGACACTCTACGAGCAGTACTTC. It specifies CASSPGTLYEQYF.

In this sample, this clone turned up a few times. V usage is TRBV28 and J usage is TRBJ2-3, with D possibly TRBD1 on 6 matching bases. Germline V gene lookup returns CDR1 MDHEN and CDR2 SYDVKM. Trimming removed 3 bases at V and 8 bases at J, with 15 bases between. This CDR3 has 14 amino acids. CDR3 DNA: TGTGCCAGCAGTTTTTCCCGGGACACTTTTACGCAGTATTTT. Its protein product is CASSFSRDTFTQYF.

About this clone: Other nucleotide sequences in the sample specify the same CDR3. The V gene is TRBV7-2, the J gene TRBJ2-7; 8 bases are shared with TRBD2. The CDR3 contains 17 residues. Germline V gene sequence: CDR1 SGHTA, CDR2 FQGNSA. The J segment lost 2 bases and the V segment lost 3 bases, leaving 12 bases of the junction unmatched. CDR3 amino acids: CASSFAGAGRGAYEQYF. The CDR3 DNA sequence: TGTGCCAGCAGCTTTGCGGGGGCGGGGCGGGGGGCCTACGAGCAGTACTTC.

CDR3 sequence: CASSPRTGGTDTQYF. CDR3 sequence (DNA): TGTGCCAGCAGCCCAAGGACAGGGGGCACAGATACGCAGTATTTT. The chain links TRBV14 to TRBJ2-3, with 9 bases identical to TRBD1. CDR3 length: 15 amino acids. V dropped 4 bases and J dropped 1; count of bases not matched to a gene: 3. Looked up from germline, CDR1 is SGHDN and CDR2 is FVKESK.

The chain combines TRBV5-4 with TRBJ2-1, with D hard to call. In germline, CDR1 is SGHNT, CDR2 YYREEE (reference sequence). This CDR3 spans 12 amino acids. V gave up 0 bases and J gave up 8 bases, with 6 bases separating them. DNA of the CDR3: TGTGCCAGCAGCTTGGGAGTGGATGAGCAGTTCTTC. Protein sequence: CASSLGVDEQFF. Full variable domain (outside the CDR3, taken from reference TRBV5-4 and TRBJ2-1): ETGVTQSPTHLIKTRGQQVTLRCSSQSGHNTVSWYQQALGQGPQFIFQYYREEENGRGNFPPRFSGLQFPNYSSELNVNALELDDSALYLCASSLGVDEQFFGPGTRLTVL.

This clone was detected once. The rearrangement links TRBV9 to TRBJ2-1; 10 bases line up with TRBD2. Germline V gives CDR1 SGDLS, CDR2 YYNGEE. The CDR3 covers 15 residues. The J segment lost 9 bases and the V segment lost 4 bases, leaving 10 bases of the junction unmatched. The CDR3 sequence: CASSSQRGGPREQFF. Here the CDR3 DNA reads TGTGCCAGCAGCTCTCAGCGGGGGGGCCCTCGTGAGCAGTTCTTC. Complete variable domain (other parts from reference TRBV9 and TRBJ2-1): DSGVTQTPKHLITATGQRVTLRCSPRSGDLSVYWYQQSLDQGLQFLIQYYNGEERAKGNILERFSAQQFPDLHSELNLSSLELGDSALYFCASSSQRGGPREQFFGPGTRLTVL.

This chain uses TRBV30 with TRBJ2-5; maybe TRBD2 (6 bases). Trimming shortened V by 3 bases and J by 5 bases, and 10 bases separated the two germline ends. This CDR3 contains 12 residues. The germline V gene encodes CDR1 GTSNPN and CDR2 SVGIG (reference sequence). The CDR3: CAWSTSGETQYF. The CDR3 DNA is TGTGCCTGGAGCACCAGCGGGGAGACCCAGTACTTC.

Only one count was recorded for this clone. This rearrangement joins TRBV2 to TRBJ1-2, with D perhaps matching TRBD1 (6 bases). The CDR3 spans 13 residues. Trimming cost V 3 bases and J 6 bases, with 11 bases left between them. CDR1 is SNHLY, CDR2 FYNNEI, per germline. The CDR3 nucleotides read TGTGCCAGCAGTGACAGGGGAGGGAATGGCTACACCTTC. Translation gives CASSDRGGNGYTF.